This record concerns one T cell receptor (beta chain) sequence. The antigen it recognizes is unknown. From the cysteine up to the phenylalanine, the CDR3 has a length of 14 residues. The entry carries no DNA sequence. Via the germline V gene, CDR1 is MGHDK and CDR2 SYGVNS. From each donor, a roughly 2.5 ml peripheral blood sample was collected into PAXgene tubes and stored at -80 degrees C. Without T cell sorting, total RNA was isolated from whole blood using the PAXgene blood miRNA kit on an automated QIAcube. Peripheral blood from monozygotic twin pairs, either concordant or discordant for inflammatory bowel disease, underwent deep TCRalpha and TCRbeta repertoire profiling that used unique molecular barcoding. Smoking habits were recorded for all twin pairs, with individuals classified as current, former or never smokers. To prepare the library, 5' RACE was applied. For each TCR library, 3,500 to 4,500 ng of total RNA was used. cDNA was synthesized with SMARTScribe reverse transcriptase in eight separate reactions per sample. During cDNA synthesis, template switching introduced unique molecular identifiers that contained a 6-nucleotide sample barcode. Amplification of TCRalpha and TCRbeta cDNA involved two nested PCRs of approximately 16 and 10 cycles, and each PCR was followed by bead purification. Before amplification, the cDNA was both treated with uracil DNA-glycosylase and purified with the QIAquick PCR purification kit. The second PCR added Illumina TruSeq-compatible adapters along with sample-specific barcodes. TapeStation and Qubit were used to check library quality and concentration, and 4 to 6 ng of each library was pooled. Pooled libraries were sequenced on an Illumina HiSeq2500 single-index Rapid Run with 2 x 100 bp reads and custom sequencing primers. The authors' pipeline ran thus. MiGEC version 1.2.6 was used for UMI-based consensus assembly, which corrected PCR and sequencing errors. V(D)J alignment, clonotype assembly and CDR3 extraction were performed with MiXCR version 2.1.1. To normalise gene usage, clonotype sharing and MAIT/NKT TCR abundance, the top 1000, 10 000 and 20 000 clonotypes in each sample were analysed. Diversity was computed as the inverse Simpson index with the vegan R package after downsampling to 27 000 UMIs. Statistical testing used paired Mann-Whitney U tests on the discordant twin pairs and applied Benjamini-Hochberg correction for multiple testing. Reads reprocessed by TCRdb are summarized as one entry per CDR3 protein sequence, and DNA is absent. In this record, the V and J calls reflect TCRdb's handling and not the investigators' own analysis. The sample's table covers about 380,000 distinct CDR3 sequences. Together, the top ten hold 2.6% of the sample.

This specimen belongs to a study of monozygotic twins with inflammatory bowel disease (dated by TCRdb to between 2019 and 2020). In terms of the full investigation: The complete study included about 28 monozygotic twin pairs: 19 IBD-discordant Danish pairs and nine German pairs, of which four were IBD-concordant and five were IBD-discordant. The search for disease-associated traits relied mainly on comparing IBD patients with their genetically identical healthy co-twins within discordant pairs. Each individual had, on average, about 151 000 unique TCRalpha sequences and 181 000 unique TCRbeta sequences available for analysis.

Overall study outcomes, separate from this receptor: IBD patients had lower TCRbeta repertoire diversity, measured by the inverse Simpson index, than their healthy co-twins. The analysis was unable to tell apart different T cell subtypes. Background noise and inter-individual variability may have been introduced into the repertoires by the differing immunosuppressive treatments among patients. Compared with healthy twins, IBD patients shared fewer clonotypes with other individuals, and the difference was most pronounced in patients with signs of disease activity. Repertoire similarity did not differ between concordant and discordant twins, possibly due to limited statistical power. No single strong signal or clonotype linked to IBD turned up in the results, so the idea that one exists was not supported.

This chain is built from TRBV25-1 and TRBJ2-5; the TCRdb call, TRBD1, lacks DNA for checking. Sequences were obtained from blood. This receptor was taken from a human donor with ulcerative colitis or Crohn's disease, or a healthy co-twin of an affected twin (not recorded which). The CDR3 loop reads CASRLGAGQETQYF. Reference TRBV25-1 and TRBJ2-5 genes cover what lies past the CDR3, so the full variable domain is EADIYQTPRYLVIGTGKKITLECSQTMGHDKMYWYQQDPGMELHLIHYSYGVNSTEKGDLSSESTVSRIRTEHFPLTLESARPSHTSQYLCASRLGAGQETQYFGPGTRLLVL.